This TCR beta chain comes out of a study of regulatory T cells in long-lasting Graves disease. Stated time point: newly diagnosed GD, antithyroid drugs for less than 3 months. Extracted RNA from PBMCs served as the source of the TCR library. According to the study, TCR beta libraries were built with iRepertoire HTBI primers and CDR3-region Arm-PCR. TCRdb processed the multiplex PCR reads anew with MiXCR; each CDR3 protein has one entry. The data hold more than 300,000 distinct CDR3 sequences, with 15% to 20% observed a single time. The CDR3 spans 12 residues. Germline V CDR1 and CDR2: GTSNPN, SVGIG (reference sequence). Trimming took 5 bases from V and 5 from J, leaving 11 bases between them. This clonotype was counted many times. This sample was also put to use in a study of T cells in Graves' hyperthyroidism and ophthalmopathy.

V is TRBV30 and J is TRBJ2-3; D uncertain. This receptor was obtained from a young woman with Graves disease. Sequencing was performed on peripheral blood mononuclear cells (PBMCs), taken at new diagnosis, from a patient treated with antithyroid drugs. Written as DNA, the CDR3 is TGTGCCTGGGAGACCGGTCAAGATACGCAGTATTTT. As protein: CAWETGQDTQYF. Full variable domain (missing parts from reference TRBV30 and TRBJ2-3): SQTIHQWPATLVQPVGSPLSLECTVEGTSNPNLYWYRQAAGRGLQLLFYSVGIGQISSEVPQNLSASRPQDRQFILSSKKLLLSDSGFYLCAWETGQDTQYFGPGTRLTVL.